These 17 T cell receptor beta chains came from one sample sequenced in a study of blood T cell repertoires in COVID-19. Assay used: immunoSEQ multiplex PCR; TCRdb lists only in-frame clones, some missing. The sample carries hundreds of thousands of clones, 89% recorded once. The sequenced sample was PBMCs or T cells enriched from blood (not recorded which). The source is a woman in her twenties or thirties with acute COVID-19.

The rearrangement links TRBV2 to TRBJ1-6, with D hard to call. The germline gives CDR1 SNHLY, CDR2 FYNNEI. Trimming removed 6 bases from V and 3 bases from J, with 12 bases in between. The CDR3 runs to 15 residues. CDR3 in amino acids: CASRPGRDYNSPLHF. The CDR3 coding sequence is TGTGCCAGCAGGCCCGGGAGGGACTATAATTCACCCCTCCACTTT.

The V gene is TRBV5-4, the J gene TRBJ1-5; 10 nucleotides match TRBD1. V shed 4 bases, J shed 7 bases, and the junction held 8 bases outside the gene matches. The length of the CDR3 is 15 residues. CDR1 is SGHNT and CDR2 is YYREEE in the germline V gene (reference sequence). The DNA for the CDR3 is TGTGCCAGCAGCCCGGGGACAGGGGCAAAGCAGCCCCAGCATTTT. Protein: CASSPGTGAKQPQHF.

The gene calls are TRBV5-4 and TRBJ2-1; D may be TRBD2 (6 bases). The V gene lost 1 base and the J gene lost 0 bases, with 17 bases spanning the gap. This CDR3 is 18 amino acids long. Germline V gives CDR1 SGHNT, CDR2 YYREEE (reference sequence). The CDR3 coding sequence is TGTGCCAGCAGCTTGAGGCCGCGGGGCACGAGCTCCTACAATGAGCAGTTCTTC. It translates to CASSLRPRGTSSYNEQFF.

The chain employs TRBV9 and TRBJ1-5; tentatively, D is TRBD1 (6 bases). Trimming stripped 0 bases from V and 7 bases from J, with 14 bases between. The CDR3 has 15 residues. CDR1 SGDLS and CDR2 YYNGEE come from the germline V gene. The CDR3 reads CASSVGGGAGQPQHF. CDR3 DNA: TGTGCCAGCAGCGTAGGAGGGGGGGCGGGACAGCCCCAGCATTTT.

CDR3 amino acids: CASSGGLRNQETQYF. The CDR3 DNA follows: TGTGCCAGCAGCGGGGGGCTCAGAAATCAAGAGACCCAGTACTTC. The chain combines TRBV9 with TRBJ2-5, with a possible D match to TRBD1 (6 bases). CDR1 is SGDLS and CDR2 is YYNGEE in the germline V gene. The CDR3 has 15 amino acids. V gave up 3 bases and J gave up 2 bases, with 14 bases separating them.

The chain uses TRBV3-1 (or the pseudogene TRBV3-2) and TRBJ1-3, with D unresolved. From germline, CDR1 is LGHDT and CDR2 YNNKEL (reference sequence). The V end was cut by 0 bases, the J end by 0 bases, with 9 bases between. CDR3 size: 16 residues. The CDR3 loop is CASSQDTSSSGNTIYF. The CDR3, as DNA: TGTGCCAGCAGCCAAGATACGTCTAGCTCTGGAAACACCATATATTTT.

The chain combines TRBV2 with TRBJ1-5; 7 nucleotides agree with TRBD1. The germline gives CDR1 SNHLY, CDR2 FYNNEI. J gave up 0 bases and V 5 bases, and 4 bases lay outside the gene matches. The CDR3 is 15 amino acids. DNA for the CDR3: TGTGCCAGCAGTTATGACAGGGATAGCAATCAGCCCCAGCATTTT. As protein: CASSYDRDSNQPQHF.

The chain has TRBV7-3 and TRBJ1-6, with D possibly being TRBD1 (5 bases). This CDR3 is 15 amino acids long. Per the germline V gene, CDR1 is SGHTA and CDR2 is FQGTGA. V was shortened by 5 bases and J by 8 bases, with 16 bases between the two germline ends. CDR3 bases: TGTGCCAGCAGCCCGAATAGGGGAGGGGATTCACCCCTCCACTTT. Residues: CASSPNRGGDSPLHF.

The CDR3 bases are TGTGCCACCAGCAGCCTGGACAGCACCTACGAGCAGTACTTC. This translates into CATSSLDSTYEQYF. The V gene is TRBV15, the J gene TRBJ2-7; D is possibly TRBD1 (6 bases). V gave up 3 bases and J gave up 2 bases, with 11 bases separating them. The length of the CDR3 is 14 residues. Germline assignment: CDR1 LNHNV and CDR2 YYDKDF (reference sequence).

The V gene is TRBV24-1, the J gene TRBJ1-2; perhaps TRBD1 as D (6 bases). The germline CDR1 and CDR2 sequences are KGHDR and SFDVKD. Trimming removed 4 bases from V and 10 bases from J, with 15 bases in between. The CDR3 length is 13 residues. CDR3 coding DNA: TGTGCCACCAGTGAAACAGGGTATGGTTTCTACACCTTC. As protein: CATSETGYGFYTF.

The chain has TRBV5-8 and TRBJ2-1; D unresolved. The CDR3 contains 13 residues. Germline CDR1 is SGHTS and CDR2 is YDEGEE. Trimming pared 1 base from V and 10 bases from J, leaving 12 bases between. Here the CDR3 DNA reads TGTGCCAGCAGCTTGATGTCAGGTGCGGAGCAGTTCTTC. Translated: CASSLMSGAEQFF.

The chain carries TRBV19 and TRBJ1-6, with D maybe TRBD1 (6 bases). This CDR3 is built from 13 residues. With 6 bases removed from V and 9 bases from J, the gap between germline ends came to 12 bases. Per the germline V gene, CDR1 is LNHDA and CDR2 is SQIVND (reference sequence). CDR3 loop: CASSPGGASPLHF. As DNA, the CDR3 is TGTGCCAGTAGCCCCGGGGGGGCTTCACCCCTCCACTTT.

The CDR3 DNA follows: TGCGCCAGCAGCTACGCACCTATGGGAGGCTACGAGCAGTACTTC. Amino acid sequence: CASSYAPMGGYEQYF. This rearrangement joins TRBV5-1 to TRBJ2-7, with D possibly being TRBD2 (6 bases). Trimming pared 3 bases from V and 3 bases from J, leaving 16 bases between. The germline V gene encodes CDR1 SGHRS and CDR2 YFSETQ. This CDR3 is built from 15 residues. Full variable domain (remainder filled in from reference TRBV5-1 and TRBJ2-7): KAGVTQTPRYLIKTRGQQVTLSCSPISGHRSVSWYQQTPGQGLQFLFEYFSETQRNKGNFPGRFSGRQFSNSRSEMNVSTLELGDSALYLCASSYAPMGGYEQYFGPGTRLTVT.

This clone has just a few counts. The gene calls are TRBV3-1 (or the pseudogene TRBV3-2) and TRBJ1-2; D unclear. The CDR3 is made up of 13 amino acids. Per the germline V gene, CDR1 is LGHDT and CDR2 is YNNKEL (reference sequence). V was pared by 1 base and J by 4 bases, with 7 bases between. The CDR3 region has the DNA TGTGCCAGCAGCCAAGGTCCAGGCTATGGCTACACCTTC. It yields the protein CASSQGPGYGYTF.

The rearrangement joins TRBV6-5 to TRBJ2-7, with D perhaps matching TRBD2 (6 bases). The CDR3 runs 13 residues. Germline V gene sequence: CDR1 MNHEY, CDR2 SVGAGI. V gave up 7 bases and J gave up 0 bases, with 10 bases separating them. The CDR3 reads CASKIGSSYEQYF. In DNA, the CDR3 is TGTGCCAGCAAGATCGGGAGCTCCTACGAGCAGTACTTC.

The CDR3 spells CATSRAPGQGFGYTF. The CDR3 DNA follows: TGTGCCACCAGCAGAGCCCCGGGACAGGGTTTTGGCTACACCTTC. The chain combines TRBV15 with TRBJ1-2; 9 positions match TRBD1. This CDR3 region has 15 residues. From germline, CDR1 is LNHNV and CDR2 YYDKDF (reference sequence). V shed 1 base, J shed 7 bases, and the junction held 7 bases outside the gene matches.

V gene TRBV18 combines with J gene TRBJ1-1; TRBD1 aligns across 7 bases. The CDR3 has 13 residues. Germline V gene data show CDR1 as KGHSH and CDR2 as LQKENI. J lost 4 bases, V lost 4 bases, and 3 bases had no gene match. The CDR3 loop reads CASSLQGGTEAFF. Here the CDR3 DNA reads TGTGCCAGCTCACTTCAGGGGGGCACTGAAGCTTTCTTT.